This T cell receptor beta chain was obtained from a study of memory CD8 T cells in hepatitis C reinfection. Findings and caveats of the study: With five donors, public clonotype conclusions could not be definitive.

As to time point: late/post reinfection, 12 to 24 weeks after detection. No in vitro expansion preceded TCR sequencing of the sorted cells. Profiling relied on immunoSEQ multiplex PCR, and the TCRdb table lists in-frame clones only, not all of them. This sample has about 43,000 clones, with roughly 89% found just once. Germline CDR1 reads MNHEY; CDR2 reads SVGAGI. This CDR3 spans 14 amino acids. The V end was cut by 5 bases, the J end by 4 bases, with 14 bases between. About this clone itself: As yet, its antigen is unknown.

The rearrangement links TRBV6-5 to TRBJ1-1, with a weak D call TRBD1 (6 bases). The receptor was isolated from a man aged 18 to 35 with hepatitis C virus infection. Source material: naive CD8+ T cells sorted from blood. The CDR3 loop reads CASSGTNIGTEAFF. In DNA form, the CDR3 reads TGTGCCAGCAGTGGGACAAACATCGGCACTGAAGCTTTCTTT.